The 9 T cell receptor beta chains in this list originate from one sample, sequenced in a study of shared clonotypes between healthy human individuals. Assay: immunoSEQ multiplex PCR; the TCRdb copy retains only in-frame clones and omits some. The profile shows under 650,000 clones, almost 97% of them singletons. The material sequenced was naive CD4+ T cells sorted from blood. Subset: CD45RA+ positively selected. The source of these receptors is a woman aged 30 to 39 in good health.

CDR3 nucleotides: TGCGCCAGCAGGACCGGGACTAGCACCGATATTCGCACAGATACGCAGTATTTT. This translates into CASRTGTSTDIRTDTQYF. The J gene is TRBJ2-3, the V gene TRBV4-1; 9 bases map to TRBD2. This CDR3 has 18 amino acids. The V segment lost 6 bases and the J segment 1 base; nucleotides outside the gene matches: 14. Germline V lookup: CDR1 MGHRA, CDR2 YSYEKL.

Comment on this clone: The sample contains more than one DNA sequence encoding this CDR3. V usage is TRBV5-1 and J usage is TRBJ2-7; tentatively, D is TRBD1 (6 bases). Germline values: CDR1 SGHRS, CDR2 YFSETQ. CDR3 length: 15 residues. V dropped 0 bases and J dropped 0 bases, with 10 bases sitting between them. The CDR3 DNA follows: TGCGCCAGCAGCTTGGGAGGGACAAACTCCTACGAGCAGTACTTC. It translates to CASSLGGTNSYEQYF. The whole variable domain, filled in from reference TRBV5-1 and TRBJ2-7, reads KAGVTQTPRYLIKTRGQQVTLSCSPISGHRSVSWYQQTPGQGLQFLFEYFSETQRNKGNFPGRFSGRQFSNSRSEMNVSTLELGDSALYLCASSLGGTNSYEQYFGPGTRLTVT.

The CDR3 sequence: CASSLGPARGYEQFF. The DNA for the CDR3 is TGTGCCAGCAGCTTAGGGCCGGCGCGGGGTTACGAGCAGTTCTTC. This chain connects TRBV7-8 to TRBJ2-1, with TRBD2 as a possible D gene (6 bases). This CDR3 has 15 residues. CDR1 SGHVS and CDR2 FQNEAQ come from the germline V gene. Between the trimmed V and J ends, which lost 1 base and 10 bases, there was a span of 17 bases.

This clone was seen only once. This CDR3 reads CASSLDRTSGSTDTQYF. Here the CDR3 DNA reads TGTGCCAGCAGCTTAGATCGGACTAGCGGGAGCACAGATACGCAGTATTTT. The rearrangement links TRBV11-2 to TRBJ2-3; 11 nucleotides match TRBD2. This CDR3 spans 17 amino acids. Germline V lookup: CDR1 SGHAT, CDR2 FQNNGV. The J segment lost 0 bases and the V segment lost 0 bases, leaving 2 bases of the junction unmatched.

V usage is TRBV2 and J usage is TRBJ2-2; a weak D match, TRBD1 (6 bases). The CDR3 totals 16 residues. Trimming left V 7 bases short and J 2 bases short, with 17 bases between. CDR1 is SNHLY, CDR2 FYNNEI, per germline. The CDR3 protein is CASTEQGTYNTGELFF. The CDR3, as DNA: TGTGCCAGCACCGAACAGGGAACCTACAACACCGGGGAGCTGTTTTTT.

The V gene is TRBV5-5, the J gene TRBJ2-7, with D maybe TRBD1 (5 bases). Trimming took 5 bases from V and 0 from J, leaving 9 bases between them. The CDR3 loop spans 13 amino acids. CDR1 is SGHKS, CDR2 YYEKEE, per germline (reference sequence). The CDR3 sequence is CASRSGNSYEQYF. In DNA form, the CDR3 reads TGTGCCAGCAGGTCAGGGAACTCCTACGAGCAGTACTTC.

The chain carries TRBV2 and TRBJ1-5; D is unclear. V lost 5 bases and J lost 3, with 8 bases in between. Germline CDR1 and CDR2: SNHLY and FYNNEI. The CDR3 is 13 amino acids. The CDR3: CASSTEANQPQHF. The CDR3 DNA follows: TGTGCCAGCAGTACAGAAGCCAATCAGCCCCAGCATTTT.

This rearrangement joins TRBV28 to TRBJ1-1, with D unclear. V shed 4 bases and J shed 1 base, with 13 bases lying between them. The V gene's germline CDR1 is MDHEN and CDR2 SYDVKM. This CDR3 spans 15 amino acids. For the CDR3, the DNA is TGTGCCAGCAGTTCTATCAGGTCGCGGAACACTGAAGCTTTCTTT. Translated: CASSSIRSRNTEAFF. Combining the CDR3 with reference TRBV28 and TRBJ1-1 gives the whole variable domain DVKVTQSSRYLVKRTGEKVFLECVQDMDHENMFWYRQDPGLGLRLIYFSYDVKMKEKGDIPEGYSVSREKKERFSLILESASTNQTSMYLCASSSIRSRNTEAFFGQGTRLTVV.

The gene calls are TRBV11-2 and TRBJ2-7; D remains unclear. This CDR3 has 15 amino acids. Looked up from germline, CDR1 is SGHAT and CDR2 is FQNNGV. Trimming removed 4 bases from V and 4 bases from J, with 17 bases in between. The CDR3 is CASSSAPIGRYEQYF. The CDR3 bases are TGTGCCAGCAGCTCCGCTCCAATCGGACGGTACGAGCAGTACTTC.